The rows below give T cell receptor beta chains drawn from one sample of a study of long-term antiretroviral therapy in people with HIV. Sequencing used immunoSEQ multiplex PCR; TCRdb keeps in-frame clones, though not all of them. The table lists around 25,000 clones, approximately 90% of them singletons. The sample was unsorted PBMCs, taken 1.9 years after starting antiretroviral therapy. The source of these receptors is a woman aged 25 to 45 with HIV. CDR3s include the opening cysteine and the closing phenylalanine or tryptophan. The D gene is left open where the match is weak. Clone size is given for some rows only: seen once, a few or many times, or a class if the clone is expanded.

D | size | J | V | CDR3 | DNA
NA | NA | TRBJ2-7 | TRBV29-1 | CSGKTAYEQYF | TGCAGCGGCAAGACAGCCTACGAGCAGTACTTC
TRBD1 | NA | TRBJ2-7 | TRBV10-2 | CASKKGQGGYEQYF | TGCGCCAGCAAGAAGGGACAGGGGGGTTACGAGCAGTACTTC
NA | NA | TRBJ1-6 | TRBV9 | CASSGGTVGDSPLHF | TGTGCCAGCTCCGGGGGGACCGTCGGCGATTCACCCCTCCACTTT
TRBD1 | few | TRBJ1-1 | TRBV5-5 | CASSLGLDRGTEAFF | TGTGCCAGCAGCTTGGGCCTGGACAGGGGAACTGAAGCTTTCTTT
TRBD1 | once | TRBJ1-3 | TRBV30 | CACSQGVAGNTIYF | TGTGCCTGTAGCCAGGGGGTGGCTGGAAACACCATATATTTT
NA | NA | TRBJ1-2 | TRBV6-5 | CASSYSPGYGYTF | TGTGCCAGCAGTTACTCTCCGGGGTACGGCTACACCTTC
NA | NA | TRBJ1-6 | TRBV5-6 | CASSRGQLYNSPLHF | TGTGCCAGCAGCCGTGGACAGCTTTATAATTCACCCCTCCACTTT
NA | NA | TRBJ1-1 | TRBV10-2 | CASTSPRTFSTGTEAFF | TGCGCCAGCACATCACCTAGGACTTTTTCGACGGGGACTGAAGCTTTCTTT
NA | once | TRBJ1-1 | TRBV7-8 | CASSSMGNTEAFF | TGTGCCAGCAGCTCCATGGGGAACACTGAAGCTTTCTTT
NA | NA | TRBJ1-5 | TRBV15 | CATSREQGRNQPQHF | TGTGCCACCAGCAGAGAACAGGGCCGCAATCAGCCCCAGCATTTT